These T cell receptor beta chains were read from a single sample in a study of shared clonotypes between healthy human individuals. Only in-frame clones appear in the TCRdb table, and some are missing; sequencing was by immunoSEQ multiplex PCR. The data show about a million clones, approximately 80% seen once. Specimen: memory CD4+ T cells from PBMCs. The origin of the receptors is a man aged 18-30 years in good health. Some clones in this sample may be carry-over from other donors' samples. CDR3s include the opening cysteine and the closing phenylalanine or tryptophan. The order of the fields is D gene, V gene, clone size, J gene, CDR3 DNA, CDR3 protein. The D gene is left open where the match is weak. Clone size is shown for a subset of rows, as once, few, many or a class of expanded clone.

TRBD1	TRBV9	few	TRBJ2-3	TGTGCCAGCAGCGCGGACAGGGTCACAGATACGCAGTATTTT	CASSADRVTDTQYF
-	TRBV5-6	-	TRBJ2-3	TGTGCCAGCACCCCCACAGATACGCAGTATTTT	CASTPTDTQYF
-	TRBV7-9	-	TRBJ2-3	TGTGCCAGCAGCTTAGGGGCCGGCACCCACACAGATACGCAGTATTTT	CASSLGAGTHTDTQYF
-	TRBV28	few	TRBJ1-1	TGTGCCAGCAGAGACCGAGGGACTGAAGCTTTCTTT	CASRDRGTEAFF
TRBD1	TRBV4-3	once	TRBJ2-3	TGCGCCAGCAGCCAAGATCCGGTAGGGGGCGCAAACACAGATACGCAGTATTTT	CASSQDPVGGANTDTQYF
-	TRBV30	-	TRBJ1-1	TGTGCCTGGAGTGTACAAGCCCCCGGAGCTTTCTTT	CAWSVQAPGAFF
-	TRBV5-8	-	TRBJ2-7	TGTGCCAGCAGCCTCGGACGGCAATCCTACGAGCAGTACTTC	CASSLGRQSYEQYF
-	TRBV25-1	few	TRBJ1-1	TGTGCCAGCAGCTACAGTTTCACTGAAGCTTTCTTT	CASSYSFTEAFF
-	TRBV6-6	-	TRBJ2-7	TGTGCCAGCAGGACTTTTCGGGGGATCCACGAGCAGTACTTC	CASRTFRGIHEQYF
-	TRBV7-9	-	TRBJ2-7	TGTGCCAGCAGCTTTTCGGGCCTATCCTACGAGCAGTACTTC	CASSFSGLSYEQYF
-	TRBV30	many	TRBJ2-5	TGTGCCTGGAGTGTAAGGTCCTCCTGGGGGGAGACCCAGTACTTC	CAWSVRSSWGETQYF
TRBD1	TRBV29-1	-	TRBJ1-1	TGCAGCGCCTCTTCTAGGGGGCCGAACACTGAAGCTTTCTTT	CSASSRGPNTEAFF
-	TRBV5-5	-	TRBJ2-2	TGTGCCAGCAGCTTGAGGAGCTTCGACACCGGGGAGCTGTTTTTT	CASSLRSFDTGELFF
-	TRBV11-1	once	TRBJ1-1	TGTGCCAGCAGCTTAGTTAGGACTGAAGCTTTCTTT	CASSLVRTEAFF
-	TRBV25-1	-	TRBJ1-2	TGTGCCAGCAGTGAAACCGGGGGGCACTATGGCTACACCTTC	CASSETGGHYGYTF
TRBD1	TRBV11-2	many	TRBJ1-2	TGTGCCAGCAGCCCGACAGGGAACTATGGCTACACCTTC	CASSPTGNYGYTF
-	TRBV6-1	-	TRBJ1-4	TGTGCCAGCAGTGGACGACTGCGGGAAAAACTGTTTTTT	CASSGRLREKLFF
-	TRBV5-1	-	TRBJ2-3	TGCGCCAGCAGCACGTCCGGGGCCCCACTAGATACGCAGTATTTT	CASSTSGAPLDTQYF
TRBD2	TRBV28	-	TRBJ2-7	TGTGCCAGCAGTTCGTACGTTGGGGGGGGATGGTCTCCGGGCGAGCAGTACTTC	CASSSYVGGGWSPGEQYF
TRBD1	TRBV5-1	-	TRBJ1-1	TGCGCCAGCAGGGCTCCAGGGGGCGAAAGCACTGAAGCTTTCTTT	CASRAPGGESTEAFF
-	TRBV7-3	-	TRBJ2-5	TGTGCCAGCAGCCCCGCCGGGGGTGGAGAGACCCAGTACTTC	CASSPAGGGETQYF
TRBD2	TRBV4-2	-	TRBJ2-7	TGTGCCAGCAGCCAAGCGGGAGGGCCCTACGAGCAGTACTTC	CASSQAGGPYEQYF
-	TRBV9	-	TRBJ2-1	TGTGCCAGCAGCGAGAGGCTGCACTCCTACAATGAGCAGTTCTTC	CASSERLHSYNEQFF
TRBD2	TRBV27	-	TRBJ2-7	TGTGCCAGCAGTTCCCTAGCGGGAGGTTTCCTCGAGCAGTACTTC	CASSSLAGGFLEQYF
TRBD2	TRBV6-5	-	TRBJ2-3	TGTGCCAGCAGTCCCCATGTTAGCGGGCGAGATACGCAGTATTTT	CASSPHVSGRDTQYF
TRBD2	TRBV2	few	TRBJ2-3	TGTGCCAGCACCTTCGGGACTAGCGGGAGCGGGGCAGATACGCAGTATTTT	CASTFGTSGSGADTQYF
-	TRBV7-2	-	TRBJ1-4	TGTGCCAGCAGCTTAGGGTCAGGGGAAAAACTGTTTTTT	CASSLGSGEKLFF